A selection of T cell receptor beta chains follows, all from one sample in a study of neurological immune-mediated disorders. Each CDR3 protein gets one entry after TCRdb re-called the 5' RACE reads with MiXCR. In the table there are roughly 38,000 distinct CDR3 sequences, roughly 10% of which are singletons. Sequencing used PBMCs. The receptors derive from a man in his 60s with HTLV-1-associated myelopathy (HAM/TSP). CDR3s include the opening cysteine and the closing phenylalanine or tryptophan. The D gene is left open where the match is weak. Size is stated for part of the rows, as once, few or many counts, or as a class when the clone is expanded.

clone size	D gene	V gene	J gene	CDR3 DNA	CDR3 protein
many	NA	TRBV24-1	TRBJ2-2	TGTGCCACGAGTACAGGAGGTTCACACACCGGGGAGCTGTTTTTT	CATSTGGSHTGELFF
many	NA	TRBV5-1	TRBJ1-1	TGCGCCAGCAGCTTGGTCGTCAACCCCAAGGAGGCGGCTTTCTTT	CASSLVVNPKEAAFF
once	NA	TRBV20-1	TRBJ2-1	TGCAGTGCTAGGGATAAACTGTACAATGAGAAGTTCTTC	CSARDKLYNEKFF
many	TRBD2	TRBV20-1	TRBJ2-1	TGCAGTGGGTTCGAGGGAGGGAATTACAATGAGCAGTTCTTC	CSGFEGGNYNEQFF
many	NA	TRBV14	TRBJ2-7	TGTGCCAGCAGCCAAGGACTATTCAGCTCCTACGAGCAGTACTTC	CASSQGLFSSYEQYF
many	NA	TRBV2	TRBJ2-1	TGTGCCAGCAGTGAATATGGGGTGGTCGATGAGCAGTTCTTC	CASSEYGVVDEQFF
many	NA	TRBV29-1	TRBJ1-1	TGCAGCGTTCGCCGGGACCGACACACTGAAGCTTTCTTT	CSVRRDRHTEAFF
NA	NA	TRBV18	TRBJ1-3	TGTGCCAGCTCACCACAGGGGCCCCCTGGAAACACCATATATTTT	CASSPQGPPGNTIYF
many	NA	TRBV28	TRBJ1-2	TGTGCCAGCAGTTTCGGGGTTCACGGCTACACCTTC	CASSFGVHGYTF
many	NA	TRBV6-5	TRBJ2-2	TGTGCCAGCAGTTTCATGGGACAGAACACCGGGGAGCTGTTTTTT	CASSFMGQNTGELFF
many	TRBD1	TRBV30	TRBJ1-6	TGTGCCTGGGGGACAGGGTACGGCTCACCCCTCCACTTT	CAWGTGYGSPLHF
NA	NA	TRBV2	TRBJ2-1	TGTGCCAGCAGCGCGATTTCCTTTGAGCAGTTCTTC	CASSAISFEQFF
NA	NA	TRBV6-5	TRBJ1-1	TGTGCCAGCAGTCAGTTTCTCGGGGGGTTTACCACTGAAGCTTTCTTT	CASSQFLGGFTTEAFF
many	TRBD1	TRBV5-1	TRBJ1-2	TGCGCCAGCAGCTTGACGGACAGGGCTAACTATGGCTACACCTTC	CASSLTDRANYGYTF
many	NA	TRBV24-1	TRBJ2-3	TGTGCCACCAGTGATTCAGTTCTATCCCGCACAGATACGCAGTATTTT	CATSDSVLSRTDTQYF
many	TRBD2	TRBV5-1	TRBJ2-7	TGCGCCAGCAACTTTGGTCTAGCGGATGAGGCCGAGCAGTACTTC	CASNFGLADEAEQYF
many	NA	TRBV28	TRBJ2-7	TGTGCCAGCAGTTTTGGGACAAGGCCCCACGAGCAGTACTTC	CASSFGTRPHEQYF
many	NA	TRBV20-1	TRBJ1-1	TGCAGTGCTAGAGAAGGCCCCGGCTGGGACACTGAAGCTTTCTTT	CSAREGPGWDTEAFF
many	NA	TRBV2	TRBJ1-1	TGTGCCAGCAGTGAGGGGCCAGGGCGGGCCACTGAAGCTTTCTTT	CASSEGPGRATEAFF
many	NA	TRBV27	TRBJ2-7	TGTGCCAGCAGTTTTCGACAGGCCTACGAGCAGTACTTC	CASSFRQAYEQYF
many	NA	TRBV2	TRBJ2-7	TGTGCCAGCAGTGAAGAGGGGGAGGGCCTCCGCGAGCAGTACTTC	CASSEEGEGLREQYF
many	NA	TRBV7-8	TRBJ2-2	TGTGCCAGCAGCTTTGGGCAGGGGAACACCGGGGAGCTGTTTTTT	CASSFGQGNTGELFF
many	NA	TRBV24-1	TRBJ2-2	TGTGCCACCAGTGATTTGCGACGCTCGAACACCGGGGAGCTGTTTTTT	CATSDLRRSNTGELFF
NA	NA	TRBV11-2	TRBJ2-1	TGTGCCAGCAGCCTCAGCGCCGTTGAATCCTACAATGAGCAGTTCTTC	CASSLSAVESYNEQFF
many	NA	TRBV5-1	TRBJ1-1	TGCGCCAGCAGCTTGACGATGAACACTGAAGCTTTCTTT	CASSLTMNTEAFF
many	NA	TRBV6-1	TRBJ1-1	TGTGCCAGCAGGGACGAAGGGAGGGGTTCCACTGAAGCTTTCTTT	CASRDEGRGSTEAFF
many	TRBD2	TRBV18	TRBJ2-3	TGTGCCAGCTCCCCGGGGGCTAGCGGGGCAGATACGCAGTATTTT	CASSPGASGADTQYF
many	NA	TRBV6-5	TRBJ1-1	TGTGCCAGCAGTTACTCGATCGGGGGAGGAACTGAAGCTTTCTTT	CASSYSIGGGTEAFF
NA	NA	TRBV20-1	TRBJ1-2	TGCAGTGCTAGAGATCAATACAGGGTGGATGGCTACACCTTC	CSARDQYRVDGYTF
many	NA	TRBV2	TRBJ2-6	TGTGCCAGCAGTGGTGTCTCTGGGGCCAACGTCCTGACTTTC	CASSGVSGANVLTF
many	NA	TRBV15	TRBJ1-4	TGTGCCACCAGCCCTGGGAGTGAAAAACTGTTTTTT	CATSPGSEKLFF
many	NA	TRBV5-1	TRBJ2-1	TGCGCCAGCAGCTCTCCAGAAGACAGGAATGAGCAGTTCTTC	CASSSPEDRNEQFF
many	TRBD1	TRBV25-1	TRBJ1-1	TGTGCCAGCAGGACAGGGGGAGGCACTGAAGCTTTCTTT	CASRTGGGTEAFF
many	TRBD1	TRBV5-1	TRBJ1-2	TGCGCCAGCAGCTCGACAGGGGGATGGCTCACCTTC	CASSSTGGWLTF
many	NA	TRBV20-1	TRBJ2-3	TGCAGTGCTAGTAAGGGCAGCCTGGGCGATACGCAGTATTTT	CSASKGSLGDTQYF
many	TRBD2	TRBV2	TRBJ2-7	TGTGCCAGCAGTGAGGCCGGGGGGGCCTCGGGATACGAGCAGTACTTC	CASSEAGGASGYEQYF
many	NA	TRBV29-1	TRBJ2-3	TGCAGCGTTGCCGGGTTGGATACGCAGTATTTT	CSVAGLDTQYF
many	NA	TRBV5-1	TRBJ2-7	TGCGCCAGCAGCTTGGCCGTGGGGGTCGAGCAGTACTTC	CASSLAVGVEQYF
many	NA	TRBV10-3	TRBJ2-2	TGTGCCACCGCGCCCAGGGAGAACACCGGGGAGCTGTTTTTT	CATAPRENTGELFF